These 25 T cell receptor beta chains came from one sample sequenced in a study of blood T cell repertoires in COVID-19 (TCRdb year 2020). The method behind the library was the immunoSEQ multiplex PCR assay. TCRdb obtained this table from immuneACCESS and retained in-frame rearrangements with V and J assigned. These tables miss some clones; where compared with another copy, unresolved V genes account for less than half of the shortfall, and the remainder is unexplained. Counted in this sample were fewer than 200,000 clones; approximately 80% of them appeared once. The top ten constitute 6.9% of the sample. Material: peripheral blood. These receptors were taken from a man in his fifties or sixties with acute or convalescent COVID-19.

The chain uses TRBV6-5 and TRBJ1-3, with TRBD1 as a possible D gene (6 bases). The germline CDR1 and CDR2 sequences are MNHEY and SVGAGI. The CDR3 runs to 14 residues. V lost 6 bases to trimming and J lost 4 bases, with 13 bases between them. The CDR3 here is CASSPGTSGNTIYF. The CDR3 DNA sequence: TGTGCCAGCAGCCCCGGGACATCGGGAAACACCATATATTTT.

This clone has just a few counts. This chain connects TRBV19 to TRBJ1-5; tentatively, D is TRBD1 (6 bases). V was shortened by 4 bases and J by 4 bases, with 14 bases between the two germline ends. This CDR3 has 15 amino acids. Germline CDR1 and CDR2: LNHDA and SQIVND (reference sequence). This chain's CDR3 is CASSNDRWLNQPQHF. The CDR3 DNA reads TGTGCCAGTAGTAATGACAGGTGGTTAAATCAGCCCCAGCATTTT.

This clone is a singleton in its sample. This chain connects TRBV30 to TRBJ1-1; 10 bases are a match to TRBD1. CDR1 is GTSNPN and CDR2 is SVGIG in the germline V gene (reference sequence). The CDR3 has 13 residues. With V trimmed by 3 bases and J by 10 bases, 8 bases remained unmatched. The CDR3 loop reads CAWRLTGGFGAFF. DNA for the CDR3: TGTGCCTGGAGATTGACAGGGGGCTTTGGAGCTTTCTTT.

This chain links TRBV6-5 with TRBJ1-2; D is perhaps TRBD1 (6 bases). Germline V gene sequence: CDR1 MNHEY, CDR2 SVGAGI. Trimming left V 0 bases short and J 3 bases short, with 14 bases between. CDR3 length: 16 residues. The CDR3 spells CASSYSYRALDYGYTF. The CDR3 nucleotides are TGTGCCAGCAGTTACTCCTACAGGGCCTTGGACTATGGCTACACCTTC.

This chain joins TRBV4-2 and TRBJ2-1; 8 bases are a match to TRBD2. Germline V CDR1 and CDR2: LGHNA, YNFKEQ. This CDR3 has 16 residues. With V trimmed by 4 bases and J by 5 bases, 10 bases remained unmatched. The CDR3 sequence is CASSRVSGIQHNEQFF. CDR3 DNA: TGTGCCAGCAGCCGGGTTAGCGGGATACAACACAATGAGCAGTTCTTC.

This clone was recorded a few times. The chain employs TRBV6-5 and TRBJ1-2; TRBD1 aligns across 7 bases. Trimming cost V 5 bases and J 4 bases; bases outside gene matches: 7. Germline V CDR1 and CDR2: MNHEY, SVGAGI. The CDR3 sequence is 14 residues long. CDR3 sequence (DNA): TGTGCCAGCAGTATTCGTCAGGGGGTCTATGGCTACACCTTC. Its protein is CASSIRQGVYGYTF.

The chain carries TRBV7-9 and TRBJ2-7; D possibly corresponds to TRBD1 (5 bases). CDR3 size: 14 residues. Germline values: CDR1 SEHNR, CDR2 FQNEAQ (reference sequence). Between the trimmed V and J ends, which lost 1 base and 7 bases, there was a span of 14 bases. This chain's CDR3 is CASSLELGVGEQYF. In nucleotides, the CDR3 is TGTGCCAGCAGCTTAGAATTAGGGGTGGGAGAGCAGTACTTC.

The V and J genes are TRBV18 and TRBJ2-5; D gene ambiguous. Germline CDR1 reads KGHSH; CDR2 reads LQKENI. The CDR3 consists of 11 residues. Trimming pared 5 bases from V and 2 bases from J, leaving 3 bases between. For the CDR3, the DNA is TGTGCCAGCTCAACTCAAGAGACCCAGTACTTC. Amino acid sequence: CASSTQETQYF.

The chain combines TRBV3-1 (or the pseudogene TRBV3-2) with TRBJ2-3; TRBD2 matches 7 bases. Germline assignment: CDR1 LGHDT and CDR2 YNNKEL (reference sequence). CDR3 size: 14 residues. V was pared by 4 bases and J by 2 bases, with 3 bases of the junction left unmatched. The CDR3 coding sequence is TGTGCCAGCAGCCGCGGGGGAGACACAGATACGCAGTATTTT. This encodes CASSRGGDTDTQYF.

CDR3 protein: CATGRRAYNEQFF. Written as DNA, the CDR3 is TGTGCCACAGGCCGACGGGCCTACAATGAGCAGTTCTTC. V usage is TRBV24-1 and J usage is TRBJ2-1; unclear D gene. The V and J ends lost 10 bases and 2 bases respectively, with 11 bases between them. This CDR3 is 13 amino acids long. The germline gives CDR1 KGHDR, CDR2 SFDVKD.

This clone was counted a few times. The chain employs TRBV15 and TRBJ1-5, with D hard to call. Looked up from germline, CDR1 is LNHNV and CDR2 is YYDKDF (reference sequence). Trimming shortened V by 6 bases and J by 5 bases, and 11 bases separated the two germline ends. The CDR3 is made up of 13 amino acids. CDR3 in DNA: TGTGCCACCAGAAAGGGAGGCGATCAGCCCCAGCATTTT. It encodes CATRKGGDQPQHF.

The rearrangement links TRBV5-4 to TRBJ2-7; TRBD1 agrees at 10 bases. The CDR3 contains 15 residues. Trimming removed 0 bases from V and 6 bases from J; junction bases left unmatched: 6. CDR1 is SGHNT and CDR2 is YYREEE in the germline V gene (reference sequence). The CDR3 protein is CASSLDGQGVGEQYF. The CDR3 nucleotides are TGTGCCAGCAGCTTGGATGGACAGGGGGTTGGCGAGCAGTACTTC.

The rearrangement joins TRBV6-1 to TRBJ2-7; the D gene is possibly TRBD2 (5 bases). CDR3 length: 13 amino acids. Trimming removed 3 bases at V and 5 bases at J, with 11 bases between. CDR1 MNHNS and CDR2 SASEGT come from the germline V gene. CDR3 protein: CASSDPMEDEQYF. In nucleotides, the CDR3 is TGTGCCAGCAGTGACCCAATGGAGGACGAGCAGTACTTC.

J is TRBJ2-2 and V is TRBV14; TRBD2 agrees at 7 bases. CDR1 is SGHDN and CDR2 is FVKESK in the germline V gene. The CDR3 has 15 amino acids. The trim removed 3 bases at V and 1 base at J, leaving 2 bases unmatched. The CDR3 region is CASSQVAGNTGELFF. The DNA of the CDR3 is TGTGCCAGCAGCCAGGTAGCGGGGAACACCGGGGAGCTGTTTTTT.

The chain links TRBV3-1 (or the pseudogene TRBV3-2) to TRBJ2-1, with D possibly matching TRBD2 (5 bases). The CDR3 is 17 amino acids. Germline V gene lookup returns CDR1 LGHDT and CDR2 YNNKEL (reference sequence). Trimming left V 0 bases short and J 6 bases short, with 18 bases between. The CDR3 region has the DNA TGTGCCAGCAGCCAAGATTTGACGGGAAAGCCCCCCAATGAGCAGTTCTTC. Translated, it gives CASSQDLTGKPPNEQFF.

The gene calls are TRBV7-6 and TRBJ2-7; no clear D gene. The CDR3 loop spans 15 amino acids. Trimming pared 1 base from V and 0 bases from J, leaving 10 bases between. In germline, CDR1 is SGHVS, CDR2 FNYEAQ. Here the CDR3 DNA reads TGTGCCAGCAGCTTAGAAACGGGTGTCTCCTACGAGCAGTACTTC. Translation gives CASSLETGVSYEQYF.

This clone was observed a few times. V is TRBV4-1 and J is TRBJ1-6; 10 nucleotides agree with TRBD1. CDR1 is MGHRA, CDR2 YSYEKL, per germline. V lost 0 bases, J lost 13 bases, and 9 bases stayed unmatched. The CDR3 has 16 residues. The CDR3 DNA follows: TGCGCCAGCAGCCAAGATAAAGAGACAGGGGGCCGCCCCCTCCACTTT. Encoded protein: CASSQDKETGGRPLHF.

The rearrangement uses TRBV19 and TRBJ2-7; 8 bases agree with TRBD2. The CDR3 covers 16 residues. The V segment lost 5 bases and the J segment 0 bases; nucleotides outside the gene matches: 9. Per the germline V gene, CDR1 is LNHDA and CDR2 is SQIVND (reference sequence). The CDR3 protein is CASSSTSSGSSYEQYF. CDR3 sequence (DNA): TGTGCCAGTAGTTCCACCTCCAGCGGGAGCTCCTACGAGCAGTACTTC.

This clone was counted once. The DNA of the CDR3 is TGTGCCAGTAGCCTCCTCCGGGTACGGGGCAATCAGCCCCAGCATTTT. This sequence encodes CASSLLRVRGNQPQHF. The V gene is TRBV19, the J gene TRBJ1-5; D gene unclear. Trimming stripped 6 bases from V and 2 bases from J, with 17 bases between. The CDR3 sequence is 16 residues long. CDR1 and CDR2 from the germline V gene are LNHDA and SQIVND (reference sequence).

V usage is TRBV19 and J usage is TRBJ1-4, with TRBD1 identical over 8 bases. The CDR3 totals 15 residues. V was clipped by 5 bases and J by 7 bases; unmatched bases: 9. Germline values: CDR1 LNHDA, CDR2 SQIVND (reference sequence). The CDR3 DNA reads TGTGCCAGTAGTCCACAGGGGGTCGGCAGTGAAAAACTGTTTTTT. Translated: CASSPQGVGSEKLFF.

The rearrangement uses TRBV2 and TRBJ2-1; 8 positions agree with TRBD2. The CDR3 covers 15 residues. The junction had 4 bases not matched to a gene; V was cut back by 2 bases and J by 4 bases. Germline V gene lookup returns CDR1 SNHLY and CDR2 FYNNEI. In DNA, the CDR3 is TGTGCCAGCAGTGAAACACGGGAGGGTTACAATGAGCAGTTCTTC. Residues: CASSETREGYNEQFF.

This clone was counted at least ten times. V is TRBV27 and J is TRBJ1-5, with D possibly TRBD1 on 6 matching bases. This CDR3 contains 14 residues. The germline gives CDR1 MNHEY, CDR2 SMNVEV (reference sequence). V lost 5 bases and J lost 3, with 11 bases in between. DNA of the CDR3: TGTGCCAGCAGTACGGACAGTTCCAATCAGCCCCAGCATTTT. Residues: CASSTDSSNQPQHF.

The genes are TRBV5-1 and TRBJ2-1, with D perhaps TRBD2 (6 bases). The CDR3 sequence is 14 residues long. The germline CDR1 and CDR2 sequences are SGHRS and YFSETQ. The V end was cut by 3 bases, the J end by 5 bases, with 12 bases between. CDR3 protein: CASSSGDLDNEQFF. CDR3 coding DNA: TGCGCCAGCAGCTCGGGGGACTTGGACAATGAGCAGTTCTTC.

CDR3: CASSYTENTEAFF. DNA for the CDR3: TGTGCCAGCAGTTATACAGAGAACACTGAAGCTTTCTTT. The gene calls are TRBV6-2 or TRBV6-3 and TRBJ1-1, with D hard to call. Trimming took 3 bases from V and 1 from J, leaving 6 bases between them. CDR1 and CDR2 (germline): MNHEY, SVGEGT. The length of the CDR3 is 13 residues.

This chain uses TRBV5-1 with TRBJ2-7; TRBD1 aligns across 8 bases. Germline CDR1 is SGHRS and CDR2 is YFSETQ. The CDR3 sequence is 15 residues long. Trimming cost V 4 bases and J 4 bases; bases outside gene matches: 10. The CDR3 protein is CASSPRDRLRYEQYF. The CDR3, as DNA: TGCGCCAGCAGCCCGCGGGACAGGCTTAGGTACGAGCAGTACTTC.